The 13 T cell receptor beta chains below all came from one sample that was sequenced in a study of cytomegalovirus exposure and HLA in healthy donors. A multiplex PCR was run with 60 Vbeta primers and 13 Jbeta primers. The protocol was immunoSEQ multiplex PCR, while the TCRdb copy is restricted to in-frame clones and leaves out a portion. The table has 90,000 to 150,000 clones, roughly 72% seen once; the top ten hold around 10%. The source material was PBMCs. Source of these receptors: a woman aged 50 to 60 in good health and CMV-seropositive.

J is TRBJ1-4 and V is TRBV18; 8 positions match TRBD1. CDR3 length equals 14 residues. Germline loops: CDR1 KGHSH, CDR2 LQKENI. J gave up 5 bases and V 8 bases, and 7 bases lay outside the gene matches. The CDR3 protein is CASTLRQGNEKLFF. The CDR3 DNA sequence: TGTGCCAGCACGCTGAGACAGGGGAATGAAAAACTGTTTTTT.

J is TRBJ2-4 and V is TRBV2; 7 bases fit TRBD1. The CDR3 is made up of 14 amino acids. V dropped 8 bases and J dropped 0; count of bases not matched to a gene: 4. CDR1 SNHLY and CDR2 FYNNEI come from the germline V gene. CDR3 DNA sequence: TGTGCCAGCCAGACAGGGTTAGCCAAAAACATTCAGTACTTC. It translates to CASQTGLAKNIQYF.

V and J are TRBV6-1 and TRBJ2-7, with TRBD2 as a possible D gene (6 bases). The V and J ends lost 4 bases and 5 bases respectively, with 21 bases between them. The CDR3 length is 16 residues. Germline V gene lookup returns CDR1 MNHNS and CDR2 SASEGT. CDR3 sequence (DNA): TGTGCCAGCAGTGGAGGAGGGAGGTCCATCCTCGACGAGCAGTACTTC. Translating it yields CASSGGGRSILDEQYF.

The chain carries TRBV6-1 and TRBJ2-6; 8 nucleotides agree with TRBD1. V shed 3 bases, J shed 2 bases, and the junction held 6 bases outside the gene matches. Germline CDR1 is MNHNS and CDR2 is SASEGT. The CDR3 covers 17 residues. This chain's CDR3 is CASSERTGNTGANVLTF. The CDR3 DNA reads as TGTGCCAGCAGTGAGAGGACAGGGAATACTGGGGCCAACGTCCTGACTTTC.

The sample holds one count of this clone. The chain joins TRBV30 to TRBJ1-5; 8 positions agree with TRBD1. Trimming removed 2 bases from V and 5 bases from J; junction bases left unmatched: 11. The germline V gene encodes CDR1 GTSNPN and CDR2 SVGIG (reference sequence). The CDR3 has 16 residues. The CDR3 protein is CAWSKTGAREDQPQHF. The CDR3 DNA reads as TGTGCCTGGAGTAAGACAGGGGCCCGAGAGGATCAGCCCCAGCATTTT.

V and J are TRBV11-2 and TRBJ2-5, with D uncertain. CDR3 length equals 14 residues. V lost 0 bases to trimming and J lost 5 bases, with 10 bases between them. The germline CDR1 and CDR2 sequences are SGHAT and FQNNGV. CDR3 coding DNA: TGTGCCAGCAGCTTAGATTGGCGAGCGGAGACCCAGTACTTC. It translates to CASSLDWRAETQYF.

The CDR3 coding sequence is TGTGCCACCAGCAGACACAATAGCAATCAGCCCCAGCATTTT. It translates to CATSRHNSNQPQHF. The chain employs TRBV15 and TRBJ1-5, with D uncertain. The V end lost 2 bases, the J end lost 0 bases, and 5 bases lay between the germline ends. Germline assignment: CDR1 LNHNV and CDR2 YYDKDF (reference sequence). The CDR3 runs to 14 residues.

The J gene is TRBJ2-5, the V gene TRBV7-2; TRBD1 aligns across 7 bases. The CDR3 is 17 residues long. Germline CDR1 is SGHTA and CDR2 is FQGNSA. V shed 6 bases and J 0 bases; nucleotides not matched to a gene: 13. CDR3 residues: CASRRASGQAYQETQYF. DNA for the CDR3: TGTGCCAGCAGGCGGGCATCTGGACAGGCGTACCAAGAGACCCAGTACTTC. The full variable domain, with the rest looked up from reference TRBV7-2 and TRBJ2-5, is GAGVSQSPSNKVTEKGKDVELRCDPISGHTALYWYRQSLGQGLEFLIYFQGNSAPDKSGLPSDRFSAERTGGSVSTLTIQRTQQEDSAVYLCASRRASGQAYQETQYFGPGTRLLVL.

The chain employs TRBV21-1 and TRBJ1-1; TRBD1, as called in the table, went unchecked against the DNA. TRBV21-1 is reported as a pseudogene. The CDR3 sequence is 18 residues long. The CDR3 nucleotides are TGTGCCAGCAGCAACCCCCCCTGGGACAGGCCCGGTGGCACTGAAGCTTTCTTT. Its translation is CASSNPPWDRPGGTEAFF.

This clone has a handful of counts. The V gene is TRBV6-5, the J gene TRBJ2-2; D possibly corresponds to TRBD1 (6 bases). Per germline, CDR1 MNHEY and CDR2 SVGAGI. Trimming removed 6 bases from V and 1 base from J, with 9 bases in between. CDR3 length: 14 amino acids. The CDR3 reads CASRPGQNTGELFF. CDR3 in DNA: TGTGCCAGCAGGCCGGGACAGAACACCGGGGAGCTGTTTTTT.

The gene calls are TRBV4-3 and TRBJ1-2; 8 positions match TRBD1. V lost 3 bases to trimming and J lost 6 bases; unmatched junction nucleotides: 9. In germline, CDR1 is LGHNA, CDR2 YSLEER. The CDR3 is 15 residues long. CDR3 sequence reads: CASSHDRGGGDGYTF. The CDR3 nucleotides are TGCGCCAGCAGCCACGACAGGGGAGGGGGCGATGGCTACACCTTC.

The chain couples TRBV6-5 to TRBJ1-2; 10 positions match TRBD1. Germline CDR1 is MNHEY and CDR2 is SVGAGI. Unmatched junction bases numbered 5, after V lost 3 bases and J lost 1 base. The CDR3 length is 16 residues. In DNA, the CDR3 is TGTGCCAGCAGTTATCTGGGGACAGGGGTTAACTATGGCTACACCTTC. It translates to CASSYLGTGVNYGYTF.

J is TRBJ1-1 and V is TRBV18; D is unclear. V was cut by 2 bases and J by 6 bases, with 10 bases left in between. CDR3 size: 13 residues. Looked up from germline, CDR1 is KGHSH and CDR2 is LQKENI. Here the CDR3 DNA reads TGTGCCAGCTCACCAACCGGGGTGGCTGAAGCTTTCTTT. Its translation: CASSPTGVAEAFF.